This T cell receptor (beta chain) was found in a study of technical replicates of blood from several donors. Repertoires were generated with immunoSEQ multiplex PCR, while TCRdb's copy carries only in-frame clones and drops some. The sample includes 60,000 to 80,000 clones, roughly 90% of them seen just once. The CDR3 covers 14 residues. Per germline, CDR1 LGHNA and CDR2 YSLEER. Germline trimming cut 2 bases from V and 6 bases from J; bases unmatched to any gene: 7. This sequence joins TRBV4-3 and TRBJ2-7, with TRBD1 matching 7 bases. Material for sequencing was PBMCs. The TCR originated in a human donor in good health. Some clones in this sample may be carry-over from other donors' samples. The CDR3: CASSQPGQPSEQYF. In DNA form, the CDR3 reads TGCGCCAGCAGCCAACCGGGACAGCCCTCCGAGCAGTACTTC.